These 5 T cell receptor beta chains were sequenced from one sample in a study of blood T cell repertoires in COVID-19. The table came from immunoSEQ multiplex PCR; TCRdb's copy has only in-frame clones and leaves some out. The sample yields roughly 280,000 clones, around nine tenths seen once. Sequencing used peripheral blood. These receptors all stem from a man aged 45-60 years with acute or convalescent COVID-19.

This chain's CDR3 is CATSDSGTSTDTQYF. DNA of the CDR3: TGTGCCACCAGTGATTCCGGGACTAGCACAGATACGCAGTATTTT. The chain carries TRBV24-1 and TRBJ2-3, with D possibly TRBD2 on 6 matching bases. CDR1 is KGHDR, CDR2 SFDVKD, per germline. Trimming left V 2 bases short and J 0 bases short, with 8 bases between. The CDR3 is 15 amino acids.

The chain joins TRBV5-1 to TRBJ1-1, with D possibly being TRBD1 (6 bases). V was trimmed by 6 bases and J by 2 bases, leaving 17 bases between them. Per the germline V gene, CDR1 is SGHRS and CDR2 is YFSETQ. This CDR3 is built from 15 residues. DNA for the CDR3: TGCGCCAGCATCCCGGACAGTTTCACCAACACTGAAGCTTTCTTT. It encodes CASIPDSFTNTEAFF.

The chain has TRBV2 and TRBJ1-6; a possible D gene is TRBD1 (6 bases). Trimming left V 7 bases short and J 7 bases short, with 11 bases between. The CDR3 totals 13 residues. The germline V gene has CDR1 SNHLY and CDR2 FYNNEI. CDR3 coding DNA: TGTGCCAGCAAGGGGACACCCAATTCACCCCTCCACTTT. Translated: CASKGTPNSPLHF.

The V and J genes are TRBV3-1 (or the pseudogene TRBV3-2) and TRBJ2-2; a weak D match, TRBD2 (6 bases). Looked up from germline, CDR1 is LGHDT and CDR2 is YNNKEL (reference sequence). Trimming removed 3 bases at V and 3 bases at J, with 11 bases between. The CDR3 is 15 amino acids. The CDR3 sequence is CASSQDYTYTGELFF. The CDR3 DNA reads as TGTGCCAGCAGCCAGGACTATACCTACACCGGGGAGCTGTTTTTT.

The rearrangement uses TRBV12-3 or TRBV12-4 and TRBJ2-5; D possibly corresponds to TRBD1 (6 bases). This CDR3 is built from 13 residues. V was shortened by 4 bases and J by 4 bases, with 10 bases between the two germline ends. CDR3 region: CASSSQGRETQYF. The CDR3 region has the DNA TGTGCCAGCAGTTCACAGGGACGAGAGACCCAGTACTTC.